Listed below are T cell receptor beta chains from one sample, sequenced in a study of blood T cell repertoires in COVID-19. Clones were read by immunoSEQ multiplex PCR, and TCRdb kept only the in-frame ones, dropping some. In the table there are around 86,000 clones, roughly 87% of which are singletons. Source material: peripheral blood. These TCRs come from a woman of 80 years or more with acute or convalescent COVID-19. The conserved cysteine and the conserved F or W are not part of the CDR3 here. The D gene is left open where the match is weak.

j_gene: TRBJ2-3
v_gene: TRBV5-1
d_gene: TRBD2
CDR3aa: ASSSTPGLAGPDTQY

j_gene: TRBJ1-2
v_gene: TRBV12-3/TRBV12-4
d_gene: .
CDR3aa: ASSPGLGGYT

j_gene: TRBJ2-1
v_gene: TRBV5-1
d_gene: .
CDR3aa: ASSLVPVSSYNEQF

j_gene: TRBJ2-7
v_gene: TRBV7-2
d_gene: .
CDR3aa: ASRGRGRGYEQY

j_gene: TRBJ1-1
v_gene: TRBV7-2
d_gene: .
CDR3aa: ASSLPVEAF

j_gene: TRBJ1-2
v_gene: TRBV30
d_gene: TRBD1
CDR3aa: AGQGYPRDGYT

j_gene: TRBJ1-5
v_gene: TRBV6-5
d_gene: .
CDR3aa: ASGGGVVNQPQH

j_gene: TRBJ1-5
v_gene: TRBV12-3/TRBV12-4
d_gene: .
CDR3aa: ASSLVLNQPQH

j_gene: TRBJ2-1
v_gene: TRBV20-1
d_gene: .
CDR3aa: SASLVHRF

j_gene: TRBJ2-5
v_gene: TRBV27
d_gene: TRBD2
CDR3aa: ASSLSRPSGGAPETQY

j_gene: TRBJ2-7
v_gene: TRBV30
d_gene: .
CDR3aa: AWQYSYEQY

j_gene: TRBJ1-3
v_gene: TRBV25-1
d_gene: TRBD1
CDR3aa: ASRTGQGGNTIY

j_gene: TRBJ2-1
v_gene: TRBV6-5
d_gene: .
CDR3aa: ASSPSWHTVNEQF

j_gene: TRBJ2-1
v_gene: TRBV27
d_gene: TRBD2
CDR3aa: ASSPETSGHRDEQF

j_gene: TRBJ2-7
v_gene: TRBV10-3
d_gene: TRBD2
CDR3aa: AISESMAGAYEQY

j_gene: TRBJ1-5
v_gene: TRBV27
d_gene: .
CDR3aa: ASSLRWGGSKQPQH

j_gene: TRBJ2-1
v_gene: TRBV5-1
d_gene: TRBD2
CDR3aa: ASSFQLAEYNEQF

j_gene: TRBJ2-2
v_gene: TRBV5-1
d_gene: .
CDR3aa: ASTPWQVSGTGELF

j_gene: TRBJ2-1
v_gene: TRBV29-1
d_gene: .
CDR3aa: SVRTQSLFVNEQF

j_gene: TRBJ2-7
v_gene: TRBV5-6
d_gene: .
CDR3aa: ASSWGVYEQY

j_gene: TRBJ2-1
v_gene: TRBV6-2/TRBV6-3
d_gene: TRBD2
CDR3aa: ASSSLAGGYNEQF

j_gene: TRBJ2-3
v_gene: TRBV6-5
d_gene: .
CDR3aa: ASSTQGFGTDTQY

j_gene: TRBJ1-1
v_gene: TRBV5-1
d_gene: TRBD1
CDR3aa: ASSFGTGGSEAF

j_gene: TRBJ2-1
v_gene: TRBV2
d_gene: .
CDR3aa: ASSSREHRNNEQF

j_gene: TRBJ2-3
v_gene: TRBV19
d_gene: .
CDR3aa: ASSRGVTDTQY

j_gene: TRBJ2-3
v_gene: TRBV27
d_gene: TRBD1
CDR3aa: ASRQGATQY

j_gene: TRBJ1-5
v_gene: TRBV7-9
d_gene: .
CDR3aa: ASSPFGGAKDQPQH

j_gene: TRBJ1-1
v_gene: TRBV25-1
d_gene: .
CDR3aa: ASSTRGGNTEAF

j_gene: TRBJ2-1
v_gene: TRBV7-9
d_gene: .
CDR3aa: ASSSPPRYNEQF

j_gene: TRBJ1-3
v_gene: TRBV9
d_gene: .
CDR3aa: ASSPRQSLGSGNTIY

j_gene: TRBJ1-1
v_gene: TRBV5-1
d_gene: TRBD1
CDR3aa: ASSPTRTGAMGTEAF

j_gene: TRBJ2-5
v_gene: TRBV5-4
d_gene: TRBD2
CDR3aa: ASSPGTSGYQETQY

j_gene: TRBJ1-5
v_gene: TRBV2
d_gene: .
CDR3aa: ASSVTQGSSNQPQH

j_gene: TRBJ1-1
v_gene: TRBV29-1
d_gene: TRBD1
CDR3aa: SGNRGKNTEAF

j_gene: TRBJ1-2
v_gene: TRBV14
d_gene: .
CDR3aa: ASSPRAGWDYGYT

j_gene: TRBJ2-7
v_gene: TRBV6-5
d_gene: .
CDR3aa: ASSYNSYEQY

j_gene: TRBJ1-3
v_gene: TRBV10-3
d_gene: .
CDR3aa: AITNGQHSGNTIY

j_gene: TRBJ2-1
v_gene: TRBV9
d_gene: TRBD1
CDR3aa: ASSAGTDNNEQF

j_gene: TRBJ1-1
v_gene: TRBV4-3
d_gene: .
CDR3aa: ASSLERRREAF

j_gene: TRBJ2-7
v_gene: TRBV19
d_gene: TRBD2
CDR3aa: ATPPKAGIRSYEQY

j_gene: TRBJ2-7
v_gene: TRBV6-5
d_gene: .
CDR3aa: ASSYALTGDSLEQY

j_gene: TRBJ1-6
v_gene: TRBV7-8
d_gene: .
CDR3aa: ASSPRGAANSPLH

j_gene: TRBJ2-1
v_gene: TRBV11-3
d_gene: TRBD2
CDR3aa: ASSQLAGVNSEQF

j_gene: TRBJ2-1
v_gene: TRBV9
d_gene: .
CDR3aa: ASSVEGRGNEQF

j_gene: TRBJ1-1
v_gene: TRBV6-6
d_gene: .
CDR3aa: AGSDRSTEAF

j_gene: TRBJ1-1
v_gene: TRBV9
d_gene: TRBD1
CDR3aa: ASSVGQGANTEAF

j_gene: TRBJ2-7
v_gene: TRBV5-8
d_gene: .
CDR3aa: ASTLRRGNSYEQY

j_gene: TRBJ1-5
v_gene: TRBV10-3
d_gene: .
CDR3aa: ASTGRKDQPQH

j_gene: TRBJ1-1
v_gene: TRBV3-1/TRBV3-2
d_gene: TRBD1
CDR3aa: ASSRGQAEAF